A single sample gave rise to the 13 T cell receptor beta chains below, sequenced in a study of beta chain features in type 1 diabetes. The entirety of the isolated RNA underwent reverse transcription, so expressed TCRB transcripts were sequenced. Libraries were prepared by immunoSEQ multiplex PCR; TCRdb keeps only in-frame clonotypes and omits some of them. The sample shows 900,000 or so clones, roughly a sixth of them seen only once. The sequenced sample was naive CD4+ T cells from blood. These receptors originate from a woman aged 18-30 years in good health.

The chain uses TRBV7-2 and TRBJ2-5; D remains unclear. Germline CDR1 is SGHTA and CDR2 is FQGNSA. V shed 2 bases and J shed 0 bases, with 10 bases lying between them. The CDR3 contains 15 residues. CDR3 sequence reads: CASSLPTFYQETQYF. CDR3 nucleotides: TGTGCCAGCAGCTTACCGACATTTTACCAAGAGACCCAGTACTTC.

Only a few counts were recorded for this clone. CDR3 DNA sequence: TGTGCCAGCACCATCCCCGGCAGACAGTCTTTAGATGGCTACACCTTC. Protein: CASTIPGRQSLDGYTF. The chain has TRBV6-6 and TRBJ1-2, with D possibly being TRBD1 (5 bases). CDR1 and CDR2 from the germline V gene are MNHNY and SVGAGI (reference sequence). The CDR3 runs to 16 residues. Trimming stripped 7 bases from V and 6 bases from J, with 24 bases between.

As concerns this clone: The same CDR3 can be traced to other DNA sequences in this sample. The V and J genes are TRBV6-1 and TRBJ2-1, with TRBD2 identical over 8 bases. CDR1 and CDR2 (germline): MNHNS, SASEGT. The CDR3 runs 15 residues. V shed 5 bases and J 1 base; nucleotides not matched to a gene: 4. CDR3 protein: CASSLSGSSYNEQFF. The CDR3 DNA follows: TGTGCCAGCAGTCTCAGCGGGAGTTCCTACAATGAGCAGTTCTTC.

This clone was seen only a few times. At the DNA level, this CDR3 is encoded by other sequences in the same sample as well. The gene calls are TRBV5-1 and TRBJ2-1, with 8 bases matching TRBD2. Germline loops: CDR1 SGHRS, CDR2 YFSETQ. After removal of 1 base from V and 4 bases from J, the junction contained 4 bases not matched to a gene. The CDR3 has 15 amino acids. This CDR3 is CASSLSGGSYNEQFF. In DNA form, the CDR3 reads TGCGCCAGCAGCTTGTCGGGAGGGTCGTACAATGAGCAGTTCTTC.

The chain has TRBV9 and TRBJ2-3, with a possible D match to TRBD2 (6 bases). The CDR3 contains 19 residues. Germline-derived CDR1 and CDR2 are SGDLS and YYNGEE. V was shortened by 3 bases and J by 2 bases, with 25 bases between the two germline ends. CDR3 DNA: TGTGCCAGCAGCGCAGGAATTAGCGGCCCGAATTCCCTCACAGATACGCAGTATTTT. Translated, it gives CASSAGISGPNSLTDTQYF.

The chain links TRBV27 to TRBJ2-5; 14 positions match TRBD2. Looked up from germline, CDR1 is MNHEY and CDR2 is SMNVEV (reference sequence). This CDR3 is 17 amino acids long. Germline trimming cut 5 bases from V and 5 bases from J; bases unmatched to any gene: 10. The CDR3 DNA reads TGTGCCAGCAGTCCCCTGACTAGCGGGAGGGCCCGGGAGACCCAGTACTTC. Its protein is CASSPLTSGRARETQYF.

The V and J genes are TRBV6-5 and TRBJ2-3, with D perhaps matching TRBD2 (6 bases). The CDR3 spans 15 residues. The germline gives CDR1 MNHEY, CDR2 SVGAGI. Trimming left V 1 base short and J 0 bases short, with 8 bases between. DNA of the CDR3: TGTGCCAGCAGTTACTGGGGGGTTAGCACAGATACGCAGTATTTT. Translation: CASSYWGVSTDTQYF.

Only a few counts were recorded for this clone. The chain links TRBV28 to TRBJ2-7, with D possibly called TRBD1 or TRBD2 (5 bases each). Trimming pared 4 bases from V and 1 base from J, leaving 11 bases between. The CDR3 contains 14 residues. Germline V gene sequence: CDR1 MDHEN, CDR2 SYDVKM. The CDR3 region has the DNA TGTGCCAGCAGTTCCGGGACCCAGTCCTACGAGCAGTACTTC. This codes for CASSSGTQSYEQYF.

The gene calls are TRBV6-6 and TRBJ1-2; no clear D. Trimming removed 1 base at V and 8 bases at J, with 5 bases between. CDR1 MNHNY and CDR2 SVGAGI come from the germline V gene (reference sequence). CDR3 length: 11 amino acids. The CDR3 sequence: CASSYWSGYTF. In DNA, the CDR3 is TGTGCCAGCAGTTACTGGAGCGGCTACACCTTC.

Only a few counts were recorded for this clone. The chain joins TRBV19 to TRBJ2-1; 7 nucleotides line up with TRBD2. The junction had 18 bases not matched to a gene; V was cut back by 9 bases and J by 10 bases. The CDR3 sequence is 15 residues long. The germline V gene has CDR1 LNHDA and CDR2 SQIVND (reference sequence). The CDR3 loop is CASRGPAGSYGEQFF. The CDR3 nucleotides are TGTGCCAGCCGGGGACCAGCGGGATCTTATGGGGAGCAGTTCTTC.

The rearrangement uses TRBV10-3 and TRBJ2-2; D gene ambiguous. Germline V lookup: CDR1 ENHRY, CDR2 SYGVKD. Trimming pared 5 bases from V and 5 bases from J, leaving 12 bases between. This CDR3 has 14 amino acids. In DNA form, the CDR3 reads TGTGCCATCAGTACCGGGCCGATAACCGGGGAGCTGTTTTTT. Residues: CAISTGPITGELFF.

The chain has TRBV29-1 and TRBJ2-1; D ambiguous. Germline assignment: CDR1 SQVTM and CDR2 ANQGSEA. Trimming stripped 4 bases from V and 1 base from J, with 11 bases between. The CDR3 totals 14 residues. This CDR3 reads CSVVARNSYNEQFF. CDR3 nucleotide sequence: TGCAGCGTTGTGGCTCGTAATTCCTACAATGAGCAGTTCTTC.

There are a few counts of this clone. This chain uses TRBV27 with TRBJ2-7; no clear D gene. Germline CDR1 MNHEY, CDR2 SMNVEV (reference sequence). Deletions cut 5 bases from V and 3 bases from J, with 8 bases between. This CDR3 contains 12 residues. The chain's CDR3 is CASSRNFYEQYF. DNA for the CDR3: TGTGCCAGCAGTCGGAACTTCTACGAGCAGTACTTC.